The present T cell receptor beta chain was sequenced within a study of blood T cell repertoires in COVID-19. The overall study: Samples representing acute and convalescent COVID-19 were sourced from the United States, Italy and Spain. T cells, B-cell-depleted T cells, or PBMCs supplied cDNA or gDNA.

CDR1 GTSNPN and CDR2 SVGIG come from the germline V gene (reference sequence). The CDR3 has 13 amino acids. Between the trimmed V and J ends, which lost 3 bases and 5 bases, there was a span of 11 bases. Some clones are missing from TCRdb's copy, which holds only in-frame ones; the method was immunoSEQ multiplex PCR. The sample contains approximately 270,000 clones, 91% of which appear only once. This clone was detected only a few times. Grouping used clinical history reported by participants in a survey and questionnaire. Sequenced material: PBMCs or T cells enriched from blood (not recorded which). The chain combines TRBV30 with TRBJ1-5; the D gene is possibly TRBD1 (6 bases). The TCR sequence derives from a human donor in a cohort exposed to, infected with or recovered from COVID-19 (not recorded which). The donor label of this sample is uncertain. The CDR3 bases are TGTGCCTGGAGGAAGGACAGTGATCAGCCCCAGCATTTT. Protein sequence: CAWRKDSDQPQHF.